One and the same sample provided the 23 T cell receptor beta chains below, sequenced in a study of a mutant IDH1 vaccine in newly diagnosed glioma. Assay: immunoSEQ multiplex PCR; the TCRdb copy retains only in-frame clones and omits some. The data contain roughly 50,000 clones, more than 60% of them singletons. These receptors lack a known antigen. Time point specified: week 35, safety follow-up. It was 300 ug of mutant IDH1 20-mer peptide that made up each vaccine dose, given with topical imiquimod. The sequences come from PBMCs, collected from a glioma patient whose treatment included an IDH1 peptide vaccine. The receptors originated from a man aged 40-49 years with glioma.

The CDR3 DNA reads as TGTGCCAGCAGTGAAGGGGCGGTAAATGAAAAACTGTTTTTT. This encodes CASSEGAVNEKLFF. The chain employs TRBV2 and TRBJ1-4; D is unresolved. V lost 1 base and J 5 bases, leaving 8 bases between the germline ends. CDR3 length: 14 residues. CDR1 is SNHLY and CDR2 is FYNNEI in the germline V gene.

This chain uses TRBV7-6 with TRBJ2-1; 9 nucleotides match TRBD2. After removal of 6 bases from V and 6 bases from J, the junction contained 9 bases not matched to a gene. This CDR3 comprises 15 residues. In germline, CDR1 is SGHVS, CDR2 FNYEAQ. CDR3 protein: CASSPAGLASNEQFF. The CDR3 DNA reads as TGTGCCAGCAGTCCAGCGGGACTAGCCTCCAATGAGCAGTTCTTC. Looking up the rest from reference TRBV7-6 and TRBJ2-1 gives the full variable domain: GAGVSQSPRYKVTKRGQDVALRCDPISGHVSLYWYRQALGQGPEFLTYFNYEAQQDKSGLPNDRFSAERPEGSISTLTIQRTEQRDSAMYRCASSPAGLASNEQFFGPGTRLTVL.

V is TRBV27 and J is TRBJ1-6, with 7 bases matching TRBD1. This CDR3 region has 13 residues. Germline CDR1 and CDR2: MNHEY and SMNVEV (reference sequence). The ends lost 5 bases at V and 10 bases at J; junction bases unmatched: 5. This CDR3 reads CASSVPGGSPLHF. Here the CDR3 DNA reads TGTGCCAGCAGTGTTCCAGGGGGATCACCCCTCCACTTT.

This clone has more than one count but fewer than ten. CDR3 loop: CASSPYRGQYGYTF. In DNA form, the CDR3 reads TGTGCCAGCAGTCCATACAGGGGGCAGTATGGCTACACCTTC. The chain carries TRBV6-1 and TRBJ1-2; 9 nucleotides line up with TRBD1. V shed 5 bases, J shed 5 bases, and the junction held 6 bases outside the gene matches. In germline, CDR1 is MNHNS, CDR2 SASEGT. This CDR3 has 14 amino acids.

CDR3 residues: CASSQDRDTEAFF. The CDR3 DNA sequence: TGCGCCAGCAGCCAAGACCGGGACACTGAAGCTTTCTTT. The chain joins TRBV4-1 to TRBJ1-1, with D hard to call. This CDR3 is built from 13 residues. Per germline, CDR1 MGHRA and CDR2 YSYEKL. Deletions cut 0 bases from V and 3 bases from J, with 5 bases between.

The rearrangement uses TRBV9 and TRBJ2-1, with 8 bases that match TRBD1. V lost 4 bases and J lost 0; bases outside the gene matches: 6. This CDR3 region has 16 residues. From germline, CDR1 is SGDLS and CDR2 YYNGEE. The CDR3: CASSQRTGSSYNEQFF. CDR3 in DNA: TGTGCCAGCAGCCAACGGACAGGGAGCTCCTACAATGAGCAGTTCTTC.

The gene calls are TRBV6-5 and TRBJ1-4; weak D call: TRBD1 (5 bases). The V gene lost 7 bases and the J gene lost 5 bases, with 11 bases spanning the gap. The CDR3 loop spans 13 amino acids. Germline values: CDR1 MNHEY, CDR2 SVGAGI. The CDR3 region has the DNA TGTGCCAGCAATCGGGCAGGGAATGAAAAACTGTTTTTT. Protein product: CASNRAGNEKLFF.

The V and J genes are TRBV29-1 and TRBJ2-1; the D is unclear. This CDR3 is 13 amino acids long. Germline V lookup: CDR1 SQVTM, CDR2 ANQGSEA. The V and J ends lost 2 bases and 0 bases respectively, with 5 bases between them. CDR3 region: CSVETISYNEQFF. The CDR3 DNA reads as TGCAGCGTTGAAACGATCTCCTACAATGAGCAGTTCTTC.

The chain has TRBV2 and TRBJ1-4; D possibly corresponds to TRBD1 (5 bases). Trimming took off 6 bases at V and 4 bases at J, with 12 bases between the two ends. Looked up from germline, CDR1 is SNHLY and CDR2 is FYNNEI. This CDR3 is built from 14 residues. The CDR3 DNA is TGTGCCAGCAGAGACAGAATCCTTAATGAAAAACTGTTTTTT. It codes for CASRDRILNEKLFF.

The gene calls are TRBV5-6 and TRBJ1-2; no clear D. This CDR3 is 17 amino acids long. Trimming pared 6 bases from V and 8 bases from J, leaving 29 bases between. The germline gives CDR1 SGHDT, CDR2 YYEEEE. CDR3 in DNA: TGTGCCAGCAATCAGGAGGTGACGGACTCAGAAGAATGGGGCTACACCTTC. Amino acids: CASNQEVTDSEEWGYTF.

The sample holds a few counts of this clone. The genes are TRBV10-1 and TRBJ2-7; TRBD1 agrees at 7 bases. From germline, CDR1 is WNHNN and CDR2 SYGVQD (reference sequence). CDR3 length: 13 amino acids. J lost 3 bases, V lost 3 bases, and 2 bases had no gene match. The CDR3 nucleotides are TGCGCCAGCAGTGAATCAGGGGGCTACGAGCAGTACTTC. It is translated as CASSESGGYEQYF.

This clone was picked up one time. DNA of the CDR3: TGTGCCAGCAGGCTAGACGTACCGGTTGCTGAAGCTTTCTTT. Protein product: CASRLDVPVAEAFF. The chain is built from TRBV7-9 and TRBJ1-1; unclear D gene. CDR1 and CDR2 from the germline V gene are SEHNR and FQNEAQ (reference sequence). The CDR3 covers 14 residues. V lost 6 bases and J 6 bases, leaving 17 bases between the germline ends.

The J gene is TRBJ1-2, the V gene TRBV29-1, with 8 nucleotides matching TRBD1. Germline CDR1 is SQVTM and CDR2 is ANQGSEA. This CDR3 spans 12 amino acids. J lost 6 bases, V lost 7 bases, and 7 bases had no gene match. CDR3 in amino acids: CSAGGRVDGYTF. The CDR3 DNA follows: TGCAGCGCAGGGGGCAGGGTGGATGGCTACACCTTC.

The chain recombines TRBV7-6 with TRBJ2-7; D might be TRBD1 (8 bases). Deletions cut 2 bases from V and 3 bases from J, with 14 bases between. There are 15 residues in the CDR3. CDR1 SGHVS and CDR2 FNYEAQ come from the germline V gene. The CDR3 nucleotides read TGTGCCAGCAGCTTATCGGACAGGGAGGGCTACGAGCAGTACTTC. Its protein product is CASSLSDREGYEQYF.

The chain links TRBV19 to TRBJ1-4, with D possibly being TRBD1 (5 bases). Germline V CDR1 and CDR2: LNHDA, SQIVND (reference sequence). The CDR3 sequence is 15 residues long. V lost 5 bases and J lost 0, with 10 bases in between. Here the CDR3 reads CASSLQTATNEKLFF. The CDR3 DNA follows: TGTGCCAGTAGTCTACAGACAGCAACTAATGAAAAACTGTTTTTT.

The rearrangement links TRBV13 to TRBJ2-3, with 8 bases matching TRBD1. CDR1 PRHDT and CDR2 FYEKMQ come from the germline V gene (reference sequence). The CDR3 extends over 14 amino acids. The V segment lost 10 bases and the J segment 3 bases; nucleotides outside the gene matches: 9. The CDR3 region has the DNA TGTGCCACGCGAGACAGGGGACGGACAGATACGCAGTATTTT. Its protein product is CATRDRGRTDTQYF.

J is TRBJ2-3 and V is TRBV13, with a possible D match to TRBD2 (6 bases). The V gene lost 1 base and the J gene lost 4 bases, with 6 bases spanning the gap. Germline V gene lookup returns CDR1 PRHDT and CDR2 FYEKMQ (reference sequence). The CDR3 loop spans 13 amino acids. CDR3 protein: CASSLAGADTQYF. DNA of the CDR3: TGTGCCAGCAGCTTAGCGGGGGCAGATACGCAGTATTTT.

This clone has a single count. The chain combines TRBV7-9 with TRBJ2-3; possible D gene TRBD2, 6 bases. CDR3 length equals 15 residues. The germline CDR1 and CDR2 sequences are SEHNR and FQNEAQ (reference sequence). Between the trimmed V and J ends, which lost 3 bases and 2 bases, there was a span of 12 bases. The CDR3 bases are TGTGCCAGCAGCTTCAGCGGGTGGAACACAGATACGCAGTATTTT. Its protein product is CASSFSGWNTDTQYF.

The V call is TRBV27, the J call TRBJ2-7, with D tentatively TRBD1 or TRBD2 (5 bases each). The CDR3 loop spans 14 amino acids. V dropped 1 base and J dropped 0 bases, with 7 bases sitting between them. Germline-derived CDR1 and CDR2 are MNHEY and SMNVEV (reference sequence). The CDR3 loop is CASSLLRGSYEQYF. CDR3 in DNA: TGTGCCAGCAGTTTATTGAGGGGCTCCTACGAGCAGTACTTC.

This sequence joins TRBV5-1 and TRBJ2-7; possible D gene TRBD1, 6 bases. Trimming pared 4 bases from V and 0 bases from J, leaving 14 bases between. CDR3 length: 15 amino acids. Germline V CDR1 and CDR2: SGHRS, YFSETQ. The CDR3 DNA reads as TGCGCCAGCAGCCCCGACGGACAGCCCTCCTACGAGCAGTACTTC. Amino acid sequence: CASSPDGQPSYEQYF.

The DNA of the CDR3 is TGTGCCATCAGTGAGTCCGACGGATCGGGCGGGGGACTGAATGAGCAGTTCTTC. Amino acid sequence: CAISESDGSGGGLNEQFF. V is TRBV10-3 and J is TRBJ2-1; 7 bases map to TRBD2. Germline-derived CDR1 and CDR2 are ENHRY and SYGVKD. V shed 0 bases, J shed 7 bases, and the junction held 15 bases outside the gene matches. This CDR3 region has 18 residues.

The table lists this clone with a few counts. The chain combines TRBV9 with TRBJ2-1; D not certain. CDR1 is SGDLS, CDR2 YYNGEE, per germline. The CDR3 extends over 13 amino acids. V shed 3 bases and J shed 6 bases, with 10 bases lying between them. The DNA of the CDR3 is TGTGCCAGCAGCGAACGACCCGCCAATGAGCAGTTCTTC. It is translated as CASSERPANEQFF. Based on the CDR3 plus reference TRBV9 and TRBJ2-1, the full variable domain is DSGVTQTPKHLITATGQRVTLRCSPRSGDLSVYWYQQSLDQGLQFLIQYYNGEERAKGNILERFSAQQFPDLHSELNLSSLELGDSALYFCASSERPANEQFFGPGTRLTVL.

In its sample, this clone was seen a few times. The genes are TRBV10-1 and TRBJ1-5; D call uncertain. Per germline, CDR1 WNHNN and CDR2 SYGVQD (reference sequence). With 7 bases removed from V and 11 bases from J, the gap between germline ends came to 9 bases. CDR3 length: 10 amino acids. CDR3 residues: CASIFKTQHF. CDR3 in DNA: TGCGCCAGCATCTTCAAGACCCAGCATTTT.